The rows below give T cell receptor beta chains drawn from one sample of a study of OX40 agonist ivuxolimab in advanced cancers. The protocol was immunoSEQ multiplex PCR, while the TCRdb copy is restricted to in-frame clones and leaves out a portion. The data show about 76,000 clones, over 75% seen once. Sequencing was performed on CD4+ or CD8+ T cells sorted from blood, taken in a trial of the OX40 agonist ivuxolimab. These receptors were taken from an adult with an advanced solid tumor such as melanoma, head and neck, liver or kidney cancer. Each CDR3 is given with its conserved first and last residue. D genes are given only for firm matches. For some rows the clone size is stated as once, few or many, or as a class when expanded; others skip it.

d_call j_call clone_size v_call cdr3_nt cdr3_aa
- TRBJ2-5 - TRBV12-5 TGTGCTAGTCAGGGACTGGCTCTAGAGACCCAGTACTTC CASQGLALETQYF
- TRBJ1-4 - TRBV5-5 TGTGCCAGCAGCTTGGCCGGGGGAACAGGAGGTGAAAAACTGTTTTTT CASSLAGGTGGEKLFF
- TRBJ2-3 - TRBV19 TGTGCCAGTAAGGGGTCCCCTAGCGTCAGCTGGCTAGATACGCAGTATTTT CASKGSPSVSWLDTQYF
TRBD2 TRBJ2-3 once TRBV4-3 TGCGCCAGCAGCCAAGCTCTGGGACTAGGCACAGATACGCAGTATTTT CASSQALGLGTDTQYF
TRBD2 TRBJ2-1 - TRBV19 TGTGCCAGTAGTATAGAAATCCGATCTAGCGGGGGATGGAATGAGCAGTTCTTC CASSIEIRSSGGWNEQFF
TRBD1 TRBJ1-6 - TRBV6-5 TGTGCCAGCAGTTTTGACAGGGGGGGAAATTCACCCCTCCACTTT CASSFDRGGNSPLHF
TRBD2 TRBJ2-1 few TRBV5-1 TGCGCCAGCAGCCGCCTCGGTGCGGGGGCCTACAATGAGCAGTTCTTC CASSRLGAGAYNEQFF
- TRBJ2-3 few TRBV6-5 TGTGCCAGCAGTTACGCGCAGGGGTCAGATACGCAGTATTTT CASSYAQGSDTQYF
- TRBJ1-1 few TRBV23-1 TGCGCCAGCAGTCAAGCACAGGGCCCAGTCACTGAAGCTTTCTTT CASSQAQGPVTEAFF
- TRBJ1-6 once TRBV18 TGTGCCAGCTCAGAAGGGGGGGCAGATTCACCCCTCCACTTT CASSEGGADSPLHF
- TRBJ1-5 few TRBV7-8 TGTGCCAGCAGCTTAGCGGGTCAGGGCAGGAGTCAGCCCCAGCATTTT CASSLAGQGRSQPQHF
- TRBJ2-1 once TRBV6-5 TGTGCCAGCAGTTACTCGATTATGGGGAGACAGTTCTTC CASSYSIMGRQFF
- TRBJ1-1 - TRBV9 TGTGCCAGCAGCGTAGGCGGCAGCTGGAACACTGAAGCTTTCTTT CASSVGGSWNTEAFF
TRBD1 TRBJ2-7 - TRBV6-1 TGTGCCAGCAAGTTTATCGGGACAGGGGTGGACGAGCAGTACTTC CASKFIGTGVDEQYF
- TRBJ1-2 once TRBV29-1 TGCAGCGTATACTCAGGGTTAAACTATGGCTACACCTTC CSVYSGLNYGYTF
- TRBJ1-1 few TRBV5-1 TGCGCCAGCAGCGCCCGGGACGGGTCAGGCACTGAAGCTTTCTTT CASSARDGSGTEAFF
TRBD2 TRBJ2-1 - TRBV13 TGTGCCAGCAGCCTAGGCCCTAGCGGAACCTACAATGAGCAGTTCTTC CASSLGPSGTYNEQFF
- TRBJ2-3 - TRBV5-4 TGTGCCAGCAGCTTGAGGGCAGGGGCCGAAACAGATACGCAGTATTTT CASSLRAGAETDTQYF
- TRBJ1-1 large TRBV12-5 TGTGCTAGTACAGGGAGCACTGAAGCTTTCTTT CASTGSTEAFF
TRBD1 TRBJ2-6 - TRBV6-5 TGTGCCAGCAGAAGACAGGGCTCTGGGGCCAACGTCCTGACTTTC CASRRQGSGANVLTF
- TRBJ2-7 - TRBV7-9 TGTGCCAGCAGCGCCGCGGGGGCAGGTGAGCAGTACTTC CASSAAGAGEQYF
- TRBJ2-1 - TRBV6-6 TGTGCCAGCAAGGAGGGGGGGCGCGGGGAGCAGTTCTTC CASKEGGRGEQFF
TRBD1 TRBJ2-7 - TRBV5-4 TGTGCCAGCAGCTGGGGTGGACAGGGACCCTACGAGCAGTACTTC CASSWGGQGPYEQYF
- TRBJ2-1 - TRBV9 TGTGCCAGCAGCGTATTTGATCGAGGCGGAAACAATGAGCAGTTCTTC CASSVFDRGGNNEQFF
TRBD2 TRBJ2-2 once TRBV14 TGTGCCAGCAGCGTCGGGACTAGCGTAAGGACCGGGGAGCTGTTTTTT CASSVGTSVRTGELFF
TRBD1 TRBJ1-6 few TRBV27 TGTGCCAGCAGTTTATCCCCCCAGGGGGGGGGCTCACCCCTCCACTTT CASSLSPQGGGSPLHF
- TRBJ2-4 - TRBV5-1 TGCGCCAGCAGCTTGGCGGGTAGCAAAAACATTCAGTACTTC CASSLAGSKNIQYF
- TRBJ1-1 once TRBV7-6 TGTGCCAGCAGCTTACACCCAAACACTGAAGCTTTCTTT CASSLHPNTEAFF
- TRBJ2-1 - TRBV11-1 TGTGCCAGCAGCTTTGGGGCCCCGCAGGGGTATGAGCAGTTCTTC CASSFGAPQGYEQFF
- TRBJ2-5 - TRBV9 TGTGCCAGCAGCGTAGCAGGTGTGGCTAGCAGGCAAGAGACCCAGTACTTC CASSVAGVASRQETQYF
TRBD1 TRBJ1-1 - TRBV27 TGTGCCAGCAGGGGGACAGGGTTCCTTGAAGCTTTCTTT CASRGTGFLEAFF
- TRBJ2-1 few TRBV19 TGTGCCAGTAGTTCTATAGCGACCGCCTTTCCCTGGGATGAGCAGTTCTTC CASSSIATAFPWDEQFF
TRBD1 TRBJ1-1 once TRBV27 TGTGCCAGCAGTTCCGGAGGACAGGGACGATCTGAAGCTTTCTTT CASSSGGQGRSEAFF
- TRBJ2-3 - TRBV19 TGTGCCACCGGAAACGGGGGAGGCACAGATACGCAGTATTTT CATGNGGGTDTQYF
- TRBJ1-5 - TRBV19 TGTGCCAGTAGTATAGGACGACAGGCTGGCAATCAGCCCCAGCATTTT CASSIGRQAGNQPQHF
- TRBJ1-2 - TRBV18 TGTGCCAGCTCACCACCGGGTAGGGCTGGCGATGGCTACACCTTC CASSPPGRAGDGYTF
- TRBJ2-2 - TRBV7-7 TGTGCCAGCAGCTTAGGCGGGTCGGGCGCCGGGGAGCTGTTTTTT CASSLGGSGAGELFF
- TRBJ1-2 once TRBV7-9 TGTGCCAGCAGCTTAGGGTCCTATGGCTACACCTTC CASSLGSYGYTF
- TRBJ1-4 - TRBV9 TGTGCCAGCAGCGTATGGGAATCTAATGAAAAACTGTTTTTT CASSVWESNEKLFF
TRBD1 TRBJ1-4 once TRBV6-1 TGTGCCAGCAGTGATAACAGGGGGAGCGAAAAACTGTTTTTT CASSDNRGSEKLFF
- TRBJ1-2 - TRBV18 TGTGCCAGCTCACTGGATAGGACCGCAAACTATGGCTACACCTTC CASSLDRTANYGYTF
- TRBJ1-1 - TRBV7-3 TGTGCCAGCAGCTTCCGGGATGGCACTGAAGCTTTCTTT CASSFRDGTEAFF
- TRBJ2-5 - TRBV2 TGTGCCAGCAGAGAGGACTGGGGTGGGACCCAGTACTTC CASREDWGGTQYF
- TRBJ2-5 - TRBV7-9 TGTGCCAGCAGCCCGTTCGTAGGGGAGACCCAGTACTTC CASSPFVGETQYF
- TRBJ2-2 - TRBV7-6 TGTGCCAGCAGCTCCTGGACTCTTACCGGGGAGCTGTTTTTT CASSSWTLTGELFF